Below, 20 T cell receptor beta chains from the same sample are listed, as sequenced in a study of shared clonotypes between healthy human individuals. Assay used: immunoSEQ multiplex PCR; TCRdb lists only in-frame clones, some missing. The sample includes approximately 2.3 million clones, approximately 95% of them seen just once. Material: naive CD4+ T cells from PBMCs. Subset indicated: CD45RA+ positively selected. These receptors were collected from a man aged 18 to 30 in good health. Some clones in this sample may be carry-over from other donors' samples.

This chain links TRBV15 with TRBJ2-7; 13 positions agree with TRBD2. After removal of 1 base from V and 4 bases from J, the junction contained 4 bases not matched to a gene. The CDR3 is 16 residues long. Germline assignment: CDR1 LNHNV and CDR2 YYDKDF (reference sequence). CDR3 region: CATSRVRTSGSYEQYF. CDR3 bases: TGTGCCACCAGCAGAGTTCGGACTAGCGGGAGTTACGAGCAGTACTTC.

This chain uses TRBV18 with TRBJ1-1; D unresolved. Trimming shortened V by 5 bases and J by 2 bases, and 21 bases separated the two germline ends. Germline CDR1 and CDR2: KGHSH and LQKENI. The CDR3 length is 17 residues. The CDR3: CASSTLLSTEFNTEAFF. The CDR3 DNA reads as TGTGCCAGCTCAACCCTCCTCTCAACAGAGTTCAACACTGAAGCTTTCTTT.

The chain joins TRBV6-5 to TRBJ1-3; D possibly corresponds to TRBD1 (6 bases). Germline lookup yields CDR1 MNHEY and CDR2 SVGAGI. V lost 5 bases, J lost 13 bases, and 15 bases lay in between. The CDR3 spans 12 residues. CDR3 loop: CASSQDRGQIYF. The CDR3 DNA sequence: TGTGCCAGCAGTCAAGACCGAGGACAGATATATTTT.

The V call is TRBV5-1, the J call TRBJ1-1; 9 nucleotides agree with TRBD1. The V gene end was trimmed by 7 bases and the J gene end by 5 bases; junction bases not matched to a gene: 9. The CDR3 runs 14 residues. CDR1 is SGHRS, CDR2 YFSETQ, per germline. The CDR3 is CASGQQGAGTEAFF. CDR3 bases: TGCGCCAGCGGACAACAGGGGGCAGGGACTGAAGCTTTCTTT. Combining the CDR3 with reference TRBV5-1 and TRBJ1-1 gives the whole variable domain KAGVTQTPRYLIKTRGQQVTLSCSPISGHRSVSWYQQTPGQGLQFLFEYFSETQRNKGNFPGRFSGRQFSNSRSEMNVSTLELGDSALYLCASGQQGAGTEAFFGQGTRLTVV.

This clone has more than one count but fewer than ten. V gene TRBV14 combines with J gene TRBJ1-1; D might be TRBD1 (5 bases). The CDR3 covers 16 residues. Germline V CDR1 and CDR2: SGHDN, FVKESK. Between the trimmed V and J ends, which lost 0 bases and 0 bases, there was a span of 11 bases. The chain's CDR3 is CASSQDLGQLNTEAFF. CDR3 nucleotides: TGTGCCAGCAGCCAAGATCTGGGGCAGTTGAACACTGAAGCTTTCTTT.

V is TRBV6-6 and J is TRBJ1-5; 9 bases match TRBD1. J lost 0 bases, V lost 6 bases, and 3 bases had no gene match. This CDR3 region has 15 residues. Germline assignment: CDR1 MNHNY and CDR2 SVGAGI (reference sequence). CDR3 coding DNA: TGTGCCAGCAGCCGGACAGGGGTTAGCAATCAGCCCCAGCATTTT. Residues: CASSRTGVSNQPQHF.

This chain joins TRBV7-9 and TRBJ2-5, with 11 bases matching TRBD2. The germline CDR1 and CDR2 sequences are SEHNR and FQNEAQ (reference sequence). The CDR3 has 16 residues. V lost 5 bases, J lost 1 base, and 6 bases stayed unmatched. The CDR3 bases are TGTGCCAGCAGCCTCGGGACTAGCGGAGCCCAAGAGACCCAGTACTTC. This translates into CASSLGTSGAQETQYF. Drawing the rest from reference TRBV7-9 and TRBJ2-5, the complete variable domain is DTGVSQNPRHKITKRGQNVTFRCDPISEHNRLYWYRQTLGQGPEFLTYFQNEAQLEKSRLLSDRFSAERPKGSFSTLEIQRTEQGDSAMYLCASSLGTSGAQETQYFGPGTRLLVL.

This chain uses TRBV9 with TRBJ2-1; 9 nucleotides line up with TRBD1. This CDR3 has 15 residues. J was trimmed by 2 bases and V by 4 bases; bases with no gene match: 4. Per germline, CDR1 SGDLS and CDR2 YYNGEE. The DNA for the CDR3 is TGTGCCAGCAGCCCCCGGGACAGGGCCTACAATGAGCAGTTCTTC. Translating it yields CASSPRDRAYNEQFF.

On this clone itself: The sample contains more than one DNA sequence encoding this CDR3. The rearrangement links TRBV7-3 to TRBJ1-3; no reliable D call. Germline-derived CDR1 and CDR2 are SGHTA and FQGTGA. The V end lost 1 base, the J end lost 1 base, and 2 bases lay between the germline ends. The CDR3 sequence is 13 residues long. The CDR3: CASSLSSGNTIYF. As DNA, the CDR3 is TGTGCCAGCAGCTTAAGTTCTGGAAACACCATATATTTT.

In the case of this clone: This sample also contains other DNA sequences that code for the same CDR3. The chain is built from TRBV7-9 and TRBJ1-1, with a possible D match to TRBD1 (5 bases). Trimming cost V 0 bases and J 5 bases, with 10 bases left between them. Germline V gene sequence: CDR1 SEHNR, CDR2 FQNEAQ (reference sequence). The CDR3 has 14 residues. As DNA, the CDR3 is TGTGCCAGCAGCTTAGCCCCGGGGGGGACTGAAGCTTTCTTT. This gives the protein CASSLAPGGTEAFF. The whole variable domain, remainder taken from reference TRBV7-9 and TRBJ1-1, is DTGVSQNPRHKITKRGQNVTFRCDPISEHNRLYWYRQTLGQGPEFLTYFQNEAQLEKSRLLSDRFSAERPKGSFSTLEIQRTEQGDSAMYLCASSLAPGGTEAFFGQGTRLTVV.

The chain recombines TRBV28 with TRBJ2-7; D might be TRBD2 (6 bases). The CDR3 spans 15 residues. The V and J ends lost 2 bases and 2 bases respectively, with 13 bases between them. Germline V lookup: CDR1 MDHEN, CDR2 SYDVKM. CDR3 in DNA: TGTGCCAGCAGTTTACGGGGGTCTAGGGCCTACGAGCAGTACTTC. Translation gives CASSLRGSRAYEQYF.

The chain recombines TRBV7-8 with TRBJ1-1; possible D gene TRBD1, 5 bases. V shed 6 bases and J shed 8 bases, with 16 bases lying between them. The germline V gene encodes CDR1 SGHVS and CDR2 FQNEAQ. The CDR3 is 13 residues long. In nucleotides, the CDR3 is TGTGCCAGCAGTTTATCAGGGAGATCCGAAGCTTTCTTT. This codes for CASSLSGRSEAFF.

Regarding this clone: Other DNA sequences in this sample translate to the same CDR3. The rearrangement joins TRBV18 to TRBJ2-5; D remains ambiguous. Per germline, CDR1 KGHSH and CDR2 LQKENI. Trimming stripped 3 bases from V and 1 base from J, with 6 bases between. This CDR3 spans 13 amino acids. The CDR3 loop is CASSPASQETQYF. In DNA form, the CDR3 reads TGTGCCAGCTCACCGGCCAGCCAAGAGACCCAGTACTTC.

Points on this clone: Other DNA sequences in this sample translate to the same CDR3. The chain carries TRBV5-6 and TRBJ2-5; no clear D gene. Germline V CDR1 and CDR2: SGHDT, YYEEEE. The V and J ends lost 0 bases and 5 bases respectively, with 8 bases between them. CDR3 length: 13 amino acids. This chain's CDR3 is CASSLGGRETQYF. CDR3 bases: TGTGCCAGCAGCTTGGGCGGCAGGGAGACCCAGTACTTC.

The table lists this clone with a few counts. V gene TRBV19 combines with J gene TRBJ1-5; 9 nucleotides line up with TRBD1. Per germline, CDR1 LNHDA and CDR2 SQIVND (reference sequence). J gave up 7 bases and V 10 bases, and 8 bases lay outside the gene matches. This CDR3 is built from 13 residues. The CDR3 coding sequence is TGTGCCACCGGGGACAGGGTTGGCCAGCCCCAGCATTTT. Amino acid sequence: CATGDRVGQPQHF.

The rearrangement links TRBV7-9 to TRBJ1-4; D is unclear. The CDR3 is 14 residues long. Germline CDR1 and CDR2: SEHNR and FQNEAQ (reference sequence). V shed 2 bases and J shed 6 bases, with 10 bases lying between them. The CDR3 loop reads CASSLKGGDEKLFF. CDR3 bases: TGTGCCAGCAGCTTAAAAGGTGGGGATGAAAAACTGTTTTTT. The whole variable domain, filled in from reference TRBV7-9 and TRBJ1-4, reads DTGVSQNPRHKITKRGQNVTFRCDPISEHNRLYWYRQTLGQGPEFLTYFQNEAQLEKSRLLSDRFSAERPKGSFSTLEIQRTEQGDSAMYLCASSLKGGDEKLFFGSGTQLSVL.

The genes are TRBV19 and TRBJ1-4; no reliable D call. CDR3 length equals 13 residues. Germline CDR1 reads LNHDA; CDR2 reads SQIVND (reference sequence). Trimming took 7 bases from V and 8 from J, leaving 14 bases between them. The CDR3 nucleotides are TGTGCCAGTACCCAGACCAGGACCGAAAAACTGTTTTTT. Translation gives CASTQTRTEKLFF. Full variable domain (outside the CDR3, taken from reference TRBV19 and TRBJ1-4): DGGITQSPKYLFRKEGQNVTLSCEQNLNHDAMYWYRQDPGQGLRLIYYSQIVNDFQKGDIAEGYSVSREKKESFPLTVTSAQKNPTAFYLCASTQTRTEKLFFGSGTQLSVL.

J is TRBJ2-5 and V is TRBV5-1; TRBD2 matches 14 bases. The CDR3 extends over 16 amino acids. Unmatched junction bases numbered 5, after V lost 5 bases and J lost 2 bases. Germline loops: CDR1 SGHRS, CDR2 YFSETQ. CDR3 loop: CASRRRLAGGQETQYF. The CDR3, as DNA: TGCGCCAGCAGACGTCGACTAGCGGGAGGGCAAGAGACCCAGTACTTC. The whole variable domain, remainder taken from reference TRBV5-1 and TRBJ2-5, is KAGVTQTPRYLIKTRGQQVTLSCSPISGHRSVSWYQQTPGQGLQFLFEYFSETQRNKGNFPGRFSGRQFSNSRSEMNVSTLELGDSALYLCASRRRLAGGQETQYFGPGTRLLVL.

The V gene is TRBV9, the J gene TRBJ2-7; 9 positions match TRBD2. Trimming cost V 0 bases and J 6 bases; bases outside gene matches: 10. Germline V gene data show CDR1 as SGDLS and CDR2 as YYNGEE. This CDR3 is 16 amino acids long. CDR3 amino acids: CASSVAPSREGREQYF. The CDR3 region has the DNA TGTGCCAGCAGCGTAGCTCCTTCGCGGGAGGGCCGCGAGCAGTACTTC.

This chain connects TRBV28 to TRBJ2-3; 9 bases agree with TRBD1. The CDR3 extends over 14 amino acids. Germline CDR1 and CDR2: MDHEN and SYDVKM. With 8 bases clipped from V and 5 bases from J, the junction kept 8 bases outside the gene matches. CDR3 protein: CASQVQGAGDTQYF. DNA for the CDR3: TGTGCCAGCCAAGTACAGGGGGCAGGAGATACGCAGTATTTT.